The entry below describes one T cell receptor beta chain. The data originate from a study of shared clonotypes between healthy human individuals. The assay was run at deep level. Some 30,000 T cell genomes, or 300 ng DNA, went into replicate PCRs of unsorted PBMC. The table came from immunoSEQ multiplex PCR; TCRdb's copy has only in-frame clones and leaves some out. The data show around 440,000 clones, 75% to 80% seen once. V shed 0 bases and J shed 2 bases, with 17 bases lying between them. The CDR3 spans 17 residues. Germline V gives CDR1 MNHEY, CDR2 SMNVEV (reference sequence). The sequence derives from a woman in her 40s in good health. Some clones in this sample may be carry-over from other donors' samples. The V call is TRBV27, the J call TRBJ2-7; perhaps TRBD2 as D (6 bases). The source material was PBMCs. The CDR3 coding sequence is TGTGCCAGCAGTTTATCGCCTCCGGGACTTAACCCCTACGAGCAGTACTTC. This sequence encodes CASSLSPPGLNPYEQYF.